The table lists the clone carrying this TCR beta chain with many counts. The target antigen is unknown. Once extracted for a subset, genomic DNA was divided evenly among several immunoSEQ plates. TCRdb's table, derived via immunoSEQ multiplex PCR, lists solely in-frame clones and lacks some. The sample shows approximately 940,000 clones, about 80% of them seen only once. This sample is part of a study of shared clonotypes between healthy human individuals. Overall study context: Plates per donor: three CD4 naive, three CD4 memory, two CD8 naive, one CD8 memory. Whole-study findings and limits: Relative to clonotypes present in all four donors, those not shared had lower generation probabilities.

V lost 5 bases to trimming and J lost 7 bases, with 14 bases between them. Germline V lookup: CDR1 SGHAT, CDR2 FQNNGV. This CDR3 is 14 amino acids long. The rearrangement uses TRBV11-2 and TRBJ1-4; no definite D call. This clonotype was sampled from a man aged 18-30 years in good health. Sequencing used memory CD4+ T cells sorted from blood. Subset given: CD45RA-negative fraction. This CDR3 is CASSILAQTEKLFF. The CDR3 coding sequence is TGTGCCAGCAGCATCCTAGCTCAGACTGAAAAACTGTTTTTT.